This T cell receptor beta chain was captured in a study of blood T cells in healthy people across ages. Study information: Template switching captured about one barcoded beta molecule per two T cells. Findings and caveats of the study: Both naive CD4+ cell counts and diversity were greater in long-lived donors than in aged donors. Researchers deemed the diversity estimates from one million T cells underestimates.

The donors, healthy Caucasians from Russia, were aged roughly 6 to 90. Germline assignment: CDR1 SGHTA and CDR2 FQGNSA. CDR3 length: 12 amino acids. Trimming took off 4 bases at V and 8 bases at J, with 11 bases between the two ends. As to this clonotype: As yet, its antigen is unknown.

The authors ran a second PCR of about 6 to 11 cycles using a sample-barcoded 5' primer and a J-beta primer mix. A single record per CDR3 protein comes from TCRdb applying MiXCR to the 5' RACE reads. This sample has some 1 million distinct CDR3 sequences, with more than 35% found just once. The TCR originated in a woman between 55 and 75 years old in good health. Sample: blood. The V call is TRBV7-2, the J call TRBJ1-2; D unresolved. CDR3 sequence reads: CASSSPLVGYTF. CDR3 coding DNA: TGTGCCAGCAGCTCGCCGTTGGTAGGCTACACCTTC.